Each of the 26 T cell receptor beta chains below was sequenced from the same sample in a study of blood T cell repertoires in COVID-19. Assay used: immunoSEQ multiplex PCR; TCRdb lists only in-frame clones, some missing. The profile shows over 45,000 clones, 70% to 85% of them singletons. Sequencing was performed on peripheral blood. Receptors were obtained from a man aged 50 to 60 with active COVID-19.

The J gene is TRBJ2-1, the V gene TRBV13; 8 nucleotides agree with TRBD2. The CDR3 runs 13 residues. Germline V gives CDR1 PRHDT, CDR2 FYEKMQ (reference sequence). J lost 7 bases, V lost 5 bases, and 4 bases had no gene match. The DNA for the CDR3 is TGTGCCAGCAGCCCGCCGGGGGGGAATGAGCAGTTCTTC. Protein: CASSPPGGNEQFF.

The V and J genes are TRBV5-1 and TRBJ2-3; the D gene is possibly TRBD1 (6 bases). Germline V lookup: CDR1 SGHRS, CDR2 YFSETQ. The CDR3 runs to 14 residues. The V and J ends lost 3 bases and 3 bases respectively, with 11 bases between them. CDR3 sequence reads: CASSSGTKTDTQYF. For the CDR3, the DNA is TGCGCCAGCAGCTCAGGGACAAAAACAGATACGCAGTATTTT.

J is TRBJ1-3 and V is TRBV18; TRBD1 agrees at 10 bases. Germline assignment: CDR1 KGHSH and CDR2 LQKENI. Losses at the gene ends were 3 bases for V and 4 bases for J; bases not matched to a gene: 3. This CDR3 region has 15 residues. For the CDR3, the DNA is TGTGCCAGCTCACCGGGGACAGGGGAAGGAAACACCATATATTTT. Its protein product is CASSPGTGEGNTIYF. Complete variable domain (other parts from reference TRBV18 and TRBJ1-3): NAGVMQNPRHLVRRRGQEARLRCSPMKGHSHVYWYRQLPEEGLKFMVYLQKENIIDESGMPKERFSAEFPKEGPSILRIQQVVRGDSAAYFCASSPGTGEGNTIYFGEGSWLTVV.

The rearrangement joins TRBV6-5 to TRBJ1-4; possibly TRBD1 for D (5 bases). Germline V gene data show CDR1 as MNHEY and CDR2 as SVGAGI. The V and J ends lost 5 bases and 3 bases respectively, with 10 bases between them. The CDR3 covers 14 residues. CDR3 coding DNA: TGTGCCAGCAGTCACGGGGGGGCTAATGAAAAACTGTTTTTT. Encoded protein: CASSHGGANEKLFF.

The gene calls are TRBV19 and TRBJ2-6; 9 nucleotides agree with TRBD1. Per the germline V gene, CDR1 is LNHDA and CDR2 is SQIVND (reference sequence). This CDR3 region has 17 residues. J lost 2 bases, V lost 3 bases, and 5 bases had no gene match. The DNA of the CDR3 is TGTGCCAGTAGTATCGGGGACAGGGCCACTGGGGCCAACGTCCTGACTTTC. Its protein is CASSIGDRATGANVLTF. Full variable domain (missing parts from reference TRBV19 and TRBJ2-6): DGGITQSPKYLFRKEGQNVTLSCEQNLNHDAMYWYRQDPGQGLRLIYYSQIVNDFQKGDIAEGYSVSREKKESFPLTVTSAQKNPTAFYLCASSIGDRATGANVLTFGAGSRLTVL.

The chain has TRBV5-1 and TRBJ2-7, with D perhaps matching TRBD2 (6 bases). Trimming left V 3 bases short and J 0 bases short, with 10 bases between. The CDR3 has 14 amino acids. Germline assignment: CDR1 SGHRS and CDR2 YFSETQ. This chain's CDR3 is CASSSEGSSYEQYF. The CDR3 region has the DNA TGCGCCAGCAGCTCGGAGGGCAGCTCCTACGAGCAGTACTTC.

V gene TRBV5-1 combines with J gene TRBJ2-3, with 12 bases that match TRBD2. V gave up 5 bases and J gave up 3 bases; unmatched junction bases: 7. The V gene's germline CDR1 is SGHRS and CDR2 YFSETQ. The CDR3 contains 16 residues. The CDR3 DNA follows: TGCGCCAGCAGATTCGCTAGCGGGGGGGTGACAGATACGCAGTATTTT. It is translated as CASRFASGGVTDTQYF. The full variable domain, with the rest looked up from reference TRBV5-1 and TRBJ2-3, is KAGVTQTPRYLIKTRGQQVTLSCSPISGHRSVSWYQQTPGQGLQFLFEYFSETQRNKGNFPGRFSGRQFSNSRSEMNVSTLELGDSALYLCASRFASGGVTDTQYFGPGTRLTVL.

The chain recombines TRBV19 with TRBJ1-2, with 8 bases matching TRBD1. Trimming at V came to 7 bases and at J to 5 bases, leaving 9 bases not matched to a gene. The CDR3 totals 14 residues. The germline gives CDR1 LNHDA, CDR2 SQIVND (reference sequence). CDR3 in amino acids: CASTAGTGIYGYTF. The CDR3, as DNA: TGTGCCAGTACCGCCGGGACAGGAATATATGGCTACACCTTC.

The genes are TRBV7-9 and TRBJ2-4; 8 nucleotides match TRBD1. CDR3 length: 16 amino acids. Germline values: CDR1 SEHNR, CDR2 FQNEAQ (reference sequence). J was trimmed by 0 bases and V by 4 bases; bases with no gene match: 5. The CDR3, as DNA: TGTGCCAGCAGCTCCGGGACAGGTCTAGCCAAAAACATTCAGTACTTC. Protein product: CASSSGTGLAKNIQYF.

The chain joins TRBV7-2 to TRBJ2-1; maybe TRBD2 (7 bases). The CDR3 has 12 amino acids. From germline, CDR1 is SGHTA and CDR2 FQGNSA. Trimming removed 4 bases from V and 8 bases from J, with 9 bases in between. CDR3 sequence (DNA): TGTGCCAGCAGCTGGGGGGGGCATGAGCAGTTCTTC. Translating gives CASSWGGHEQFF.

This chain uses TRBV5-4 with TRBJ2-7, with D perhaps TRBD2 (5 bases). Germline assignment: CDR1 SGHNT and CDR2 YYREEE (reference sequence). The CDR3 loop spans 13 amino acids. Trimming removed 4 bases at V and 4 bases at J, with 12 bases between. CDR3 sequence (DNA): TGTGCCAGCAGCCTCTCGGGGAATTACGAGCAGTACTTC. As protein: CASSLSGNYEQYF.

The chain has TRBV7-2 and TRBJ2-2; tentatively, D is TRBD1 (5 bases). V was clipped by 3 bases and J by 1 base, with 9 bases between them. The CDR3 length is 15 residues. The germline CDR1 and CDR2 sequences are SGHTA and FQGNSA. CDR3 DNA sequence: TGTGCCAGCAGCTTGGGGCGCCTGAACACCGGGGAGCTGTTTTTT. Protein: CASSLGRLNTGELFF.

The gene calls are TRBV5-1 and TRBJ2-7; 8 bases align to TRBD1. V shed 5 bases and J 4 bases; nucleotides not matched to a gene: 8. The CDR3 length is 14 residues. Germline-derived CDR1 and CDR2 are SGHRS and YFSETQ. The CDR3 loop reads CASSPGQVLYEQYF. The CDR3 DNA follows: TGCGCCAGCAGTCCGGGACAGGTTCTTTACGAGCAGTACTTC.

This clone has a handful of counts. This chain joins TRBV5-1 and TRBJ1-1; D is possibly TRBD1 (6 bases). The CDR3 contains 17 residues. Germline CDR1 SGHRS, CDR2 YFSETQ. Trimming cost V 1 base and J 2 bases, with 18 bases left between them. DNA for the CDR3: TGCGCCAGCAGCTTGAATCGACAGGTCGGCGGTAACACTGAAGCTTTCTTT. Its translation: CASSLNRQVGGNTEAFF.

The V and J genes are TRBV6-1 and TRBJ2-2, with D tentatively TRBD1 (7 bases). Trimming removed 0 bases from V and 10 bases from J, with 18 bases in between. The CDR3 has 16 residues. Germline values: CDR1 MNHNS, CDR2 SASEGT. The CDR3 sequence: CASSEARTGLLLELFF. CDR3 coding DNA: TGTGCCAGCAGTGAAGCGCGGACAGGACTATTGCTGGAGCTGTTTTTT.

The CDR3 DNA sequence: TGTGCCAGCAGCCCCAGACAGTCAAACACTGAAGCTTTCTTT. This encodes CASSPRQSNTEAFF. V gene TRBV5-4 combines with J gene TRBJ1-1, with D perhaps TRBD1 (5 bases). The germline V gene has CDR1 SGHNT and CDR2 YYREEE (reference sequence). The CDR3 is 14 residues long. Trimming left V 4 bases short and J 2 bases short, with 12 bases between.

CDR3 nucleotide sequence: TGTGCCATCAGTATTTCGAGGGGCACAGATACGCAGTATTTT. It is translated as CAISISRGTDTQYF. The chain joins TRBV10-3 to TRBJ2-3; possibly TRBD2 for D (5 bases). This CDR3 has 14 amino acids. Germline values: CDR1 ENHRY, CDR2 SYGVKD. Trimming removed 5 bases at V and 1 base at J, with 10 bases between.

This clone came up a few times. The same CDR3 also results from other DNA sequences found in this sample. The chain has TRBV14 and TRBJ1-2, with 7 positions matching TRBD1. In germline, CDR1 is SGHDN, CDR2 FVKESK. With V trimmed by 1 base and J by 4 bases, 3 bases remained unmatched. This CDR3 is 14 amino acids long. In DNA form, the CDR3 reads TGTGCCAGCAGCCAAGTTACAGGGGCCTATGGCTACACCTTC. This codes for CASSQVTGAYGYTF.

This rearrangement joins TRBV7-9 to TRBJ2-5, with 7 positions matching TRBD2. Germline assignment: CDR1 SEHNR and CDR2 FQNEAQ (reference sequence). The CDR3 totals 15 residues. V lost 0 bases, J lost 5 bases, and 6 bases stayed unmatched. CDR3 sequence: CASSLALAARETQYF. As DNA, the CDR3 is TGTGCCAGCAGCTTAGCGCTAGCGGCCAGGGAGACCCAGTACTTC.

This chain uses TRBV12-5 with TRBJ2-7; D may be TRBD2 (6 bases). CDR1 and CDR2 from the germline V gene are LGHNT and FRNRAP. This CDR3 is 17 amino acids long. V dropped 1 base and J dropped 4 bases, with 20 bases sitting between them. The CDR3, as DNA: TGTGCTAGTGGTTTGGGATTGTTACGGGACTCCCCTTACGAGCAGTACTTC. Protein product: CASGLGLLRDSPYEQYF.

The V call is TRBV6-5, the J call TRBJ1-6; TRBD1 is a possible D gene (5 bases). The CDR3 totals 14 residues. CDR1 MNHEY and CDR2 SVGAGI come from the germline V gene. V was pared by 6 bases and J by 13 bases, with 19 bases between. The CDR3 reads CASSTPQGRTPLHF. DNA for the CDR3: TGTGCCAGCAGCACACCGCAGGGAAGGACCCCCCTCCACTTT.

The chain carries TRBV11-2 and TRBJ2-7; 7 nucleotides match TRBD1. This CDR3 spans 12 amino acids. The germline CDR1 and CDR2 sequences are SGHAT and FQNNGV. V was clipped by 11 bases and J by 4 bases; unmatched bases: 8. The CDR3 coding sequence is TGTGCCTGTGAGACAGGGAATTACGAGCAGTACTTC. It codes for CACETGNYEQYF.

This chain's CDR3 is CASSLVERGNNEQFF. In DNA, the CDR3 is TGTGCCAGCAGCTTGGTCGAGCGGGGGAACAATGAGCAGTTCTTC. The genes are TRBV5-6 and TRBJ2-1; 8 positions agree with TRBD2. Germline V lookup: CDR1 SGHDT, CDR2 YYEEEE. The CDR3 runs to 15 residues. V lost 0 bases and J lost 5; bases outside the gene matches: 4. The variable domain in full, with the rest retrieved from reference TRBV5-6 and TRBJ2-1, is DAGVTQSPTHLIKTRGQQVTLRCSPKSGHDTVSWYQQALGQGPQFIFQYYEEEERQRGNFPDRFSGHQFPNYSSELNVNALLLGDSALYLCASSLVERGNNEQFFGPGTRLTVL.

The V and J genes are TRBV24-1 and TRBJ2-2; tentatively, D is TRBD2 (6 bases). Trimming shortened V by 8 bases and J by 2 bases, and 14 bases separated the two germline ends. Germline-derived CDR1 and CDR2 are KGHDR and SFDVKD. The CDR3 length is 15 residues. CDR3 amino acids: CATTAAGSNTGELFF. CDR3 nucleotides: TGTGCCACCACCGCCGCGGGGTCTAACACCGGGGAGCTGTTTTTT.

The J gene is TRBJ2-2, the V gene TRBV24-1; D ambiguous. Germline V gene sequence: CDR1 KGHDR, CDR2 SFDVKD. Trimming cost V 1 base and J 1 base, with 3 bases left between them. The CDR3 totals 14 residues. The CDR3: CATSDFLNTGELFF. CDR3 DNA sequence: TGTGCCACCAGTGATTTCCTGAACACCGGGGAGCTGTTTTTT.

J is TRBJ2-2 and V is TRBV7-2; no firm D call. The CDR3 totals 14 residues. Trimming removed 2 bases at V and 1 base at J, with 5 bases between. Germline V gene data show CDR1 as SGHTA and CDR2 as FQGNSA. The CDR3 region has the DNA TGTGCCAGCAGCTTAATCAGGAACACCGGGGAGCTGTTTTTT. This translates into CASSLIRNTGELFF.